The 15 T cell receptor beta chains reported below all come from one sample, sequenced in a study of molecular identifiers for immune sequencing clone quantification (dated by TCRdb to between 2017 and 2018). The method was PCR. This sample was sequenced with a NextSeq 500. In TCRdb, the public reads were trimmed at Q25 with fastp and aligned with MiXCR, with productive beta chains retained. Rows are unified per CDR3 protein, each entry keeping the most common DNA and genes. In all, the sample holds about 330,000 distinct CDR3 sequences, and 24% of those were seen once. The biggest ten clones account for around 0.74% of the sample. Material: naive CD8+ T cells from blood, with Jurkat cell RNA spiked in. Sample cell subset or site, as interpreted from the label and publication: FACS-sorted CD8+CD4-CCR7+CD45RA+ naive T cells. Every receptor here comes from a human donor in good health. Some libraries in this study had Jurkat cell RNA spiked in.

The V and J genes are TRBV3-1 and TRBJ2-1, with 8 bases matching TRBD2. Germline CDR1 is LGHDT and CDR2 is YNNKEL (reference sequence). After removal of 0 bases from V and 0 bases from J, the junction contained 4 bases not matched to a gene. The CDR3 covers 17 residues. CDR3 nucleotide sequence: TGTGCCAGCAGCCAAGATCCCGCGGGAGGCTCCTACAATGAGCAGTTCTTC. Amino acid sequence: CASSQDPAGGSYNEQFF.

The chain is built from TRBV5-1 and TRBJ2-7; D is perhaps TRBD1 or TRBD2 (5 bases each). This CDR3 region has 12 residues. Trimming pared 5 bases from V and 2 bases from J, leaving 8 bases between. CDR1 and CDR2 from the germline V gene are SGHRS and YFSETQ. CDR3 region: CASRGVTYEQYF. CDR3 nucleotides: TGCGCCAGCAGGGGGGTCACCTACGAGCAGTACTTC.

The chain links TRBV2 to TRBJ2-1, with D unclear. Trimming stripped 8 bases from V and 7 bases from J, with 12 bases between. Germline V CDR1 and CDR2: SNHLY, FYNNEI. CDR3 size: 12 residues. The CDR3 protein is CASQKYNNEQFF. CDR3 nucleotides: TGTGCCAGCCAGAAATACAATAATGAGCAGTTCTTC.

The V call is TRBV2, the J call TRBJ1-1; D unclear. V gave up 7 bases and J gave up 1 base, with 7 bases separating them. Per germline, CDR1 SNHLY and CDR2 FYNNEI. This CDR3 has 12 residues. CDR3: CASNTGNTEAFF. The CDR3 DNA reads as TGTGCCAGCAATACGGGGAACACTGAAGCTTTCTTT. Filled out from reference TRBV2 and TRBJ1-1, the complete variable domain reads EPEVTQTPSHQVTQMGQEVILRCVPISNHLYFYWYRQILGQKVEFLVSFYNNEISEKSEIFDDQFSVERPDGSNFTLKIRSTKLEDSAMYFCASNTGNTEAFFGQGTRLTVV.

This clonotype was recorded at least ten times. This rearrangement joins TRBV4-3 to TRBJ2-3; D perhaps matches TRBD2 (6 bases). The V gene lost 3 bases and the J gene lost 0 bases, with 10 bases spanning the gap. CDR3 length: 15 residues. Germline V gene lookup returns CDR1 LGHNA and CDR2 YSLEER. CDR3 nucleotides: TGCGCCAGCAGCCACTCCGGGACTAGCACAGATACGCAGTATTTT. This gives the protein CASSHSGTSTDTQYF.

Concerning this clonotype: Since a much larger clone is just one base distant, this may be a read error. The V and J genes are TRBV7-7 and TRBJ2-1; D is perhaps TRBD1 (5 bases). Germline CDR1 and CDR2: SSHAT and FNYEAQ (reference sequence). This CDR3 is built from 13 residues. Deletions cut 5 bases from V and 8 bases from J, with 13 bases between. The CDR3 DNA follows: TGTGCCAGCAGCAGCCCAGGGTCCTATGAGCAGTTCTTC. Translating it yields CASSSPGSYEQFF.

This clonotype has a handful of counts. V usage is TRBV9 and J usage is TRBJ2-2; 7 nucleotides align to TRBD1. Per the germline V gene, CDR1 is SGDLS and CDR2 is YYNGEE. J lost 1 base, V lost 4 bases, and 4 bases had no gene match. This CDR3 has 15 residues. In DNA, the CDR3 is TGTGCCAGCAGCTGGGACAGACAGAACACCGGGGAGCTGTTTTTT. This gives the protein CASSWDRQNTGELFF.

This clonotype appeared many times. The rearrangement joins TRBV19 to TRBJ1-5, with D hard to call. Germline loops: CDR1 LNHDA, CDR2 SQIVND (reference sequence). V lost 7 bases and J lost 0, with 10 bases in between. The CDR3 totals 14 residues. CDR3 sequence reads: CASTDPTSNQPQHF. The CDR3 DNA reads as TGTGCCAGTACTGACCCTACTAGCAATCAGCCCCAGCATTTT.

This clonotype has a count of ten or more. CDR3 region: CASSQVRTGLDTQYF. DNA of the CDR3: TGCGCCAGCAGCCAAGTTAGGACGGGATTGGATACGCAGTATTTT. The chain uses TRBV4-1 and TRBJ2-3; tentative D call: TRBD2 (5 bases). The V gene lost 1 base and the J gene lost 6 bases, with 14 bases spanning the gap. There are 15 residues in the CDR3. Germline V gives CDR1 MGHRA, CDR2 YSYEKL.

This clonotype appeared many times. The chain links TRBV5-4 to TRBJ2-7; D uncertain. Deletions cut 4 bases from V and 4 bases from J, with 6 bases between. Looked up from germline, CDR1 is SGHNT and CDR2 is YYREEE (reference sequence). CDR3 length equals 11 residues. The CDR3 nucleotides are TGTGCCAGCAGCAACCAGTACGAGCAGTACTTC. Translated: CASSNQYEQYF.

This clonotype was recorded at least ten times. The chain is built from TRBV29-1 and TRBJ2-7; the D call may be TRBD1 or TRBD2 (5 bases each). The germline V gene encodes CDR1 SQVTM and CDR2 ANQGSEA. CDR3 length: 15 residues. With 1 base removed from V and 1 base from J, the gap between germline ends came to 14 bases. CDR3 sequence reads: CSVEVGTVVSYEQYF. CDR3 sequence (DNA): TGCAGCGTTGAAGTTGGGACCGTTGTATCCTACGAGCAGTACTTC.

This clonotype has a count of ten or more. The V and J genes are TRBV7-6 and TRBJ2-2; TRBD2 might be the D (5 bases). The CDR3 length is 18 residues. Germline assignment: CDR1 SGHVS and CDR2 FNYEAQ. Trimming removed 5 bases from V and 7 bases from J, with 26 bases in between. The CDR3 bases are TGTGCCAGCAGCGACCGACCTAGAGGGTCTGGTAGTGGCGGGGAGCTGTTTTTT. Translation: CASSDRPRGSGSGGELFF.

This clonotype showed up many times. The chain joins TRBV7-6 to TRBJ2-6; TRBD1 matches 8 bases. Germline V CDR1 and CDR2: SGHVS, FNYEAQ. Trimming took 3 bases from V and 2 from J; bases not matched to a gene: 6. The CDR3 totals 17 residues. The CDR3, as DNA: TGTGCCAGCAGCTTTAGCCCGGACAGGGCTGGGGCCAACGTCCTGACTTTC. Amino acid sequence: CASSFSPDRAGANVLTF.

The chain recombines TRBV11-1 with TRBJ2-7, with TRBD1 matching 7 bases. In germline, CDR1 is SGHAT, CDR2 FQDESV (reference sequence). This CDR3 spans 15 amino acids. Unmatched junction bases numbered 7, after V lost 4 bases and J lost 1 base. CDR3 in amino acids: CASSSRWGQSYEQYF. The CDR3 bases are TGTGCCAGCAGCTCCCGATGGGGACAGTCCTACGAGCAGTACTTC.

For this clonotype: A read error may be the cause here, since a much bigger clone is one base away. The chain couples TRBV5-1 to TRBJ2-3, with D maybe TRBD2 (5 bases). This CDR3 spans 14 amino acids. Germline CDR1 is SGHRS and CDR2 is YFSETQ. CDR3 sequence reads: CASSFSGFTATQYF. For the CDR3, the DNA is TGCGCCAGCAGCTTCAGCGGATTCACAGCTACGCAGTATTTT.